A single T cell receptor beta chain is shown here with its context. The antigen is unknown. No donor was unhealthy or non-Caucasian. These data come from a study of identical twins. Broader study findings: For cord blood, abundant beta clonotypes had fewer insertions, unlike memory repertoires, which showed none. Models underestimated how often monozygotic twins shared out-of-frame TCR alpha.

TCRdb re-analysed the 5' RACE reads in MiXCR, keeping a single row per CDR3 protein. The table shows 1.5 million to 2 million distinct CDR3 sequences, with roughly a third occurring only once. Germline V gene lookup returns CDR1 SGHAT and CDR2 FQDESV (reference sequence). Germline trimming cut 3 bases from V and 3 bases from J; bases unmatched to any gene: 8. The CDR3 extends over 16 amino acids. The TCR sequence derives from a newborn girl in good health. The sample comprised cord blood. This chain uses TRBV11-1 with TRBJ2-1, with 7 nucleotides matching TRBD2. DNA of the CDR3: TGTGCCAGCAGCTTTCTCCCAGGGAGGGACTACAATGAGCAGTTCTTC. Encoded protein: CASSFLPGRDYNEQFF.